These 9 T cell receptor beta chains were sequenced from one sample in a study of shared T cell receptors in the human thymus. Produced via immunoSEQ multiplex PCR; TCRdb's table is partial and in-frame only. The profile shows roughly 710,000 clones, around 85% of them singletons. The sample was also linked to a second study, of human thymus T cells.

The sample was thymocytes. The receptors come from a girl under three years old with a congenital heart defect.

The chain recombines TRBV4-1 with TRBJ1-2, with 8 bases identical to TRBD1. This CDR3 has 15 residues. Germline V gives CDR1 MGHRA, CDR2 YSYEKL. The ends lost 3 bases at V and 8 bases at J; junction bases unmatched: 11. CDR3: CASSQQQGVLVGYTF. DNA of the CDR3: TGCGCCAGCAGCCAGCAACAGGGGGTTCTGGTAGGCTACACCTTC.

This clone is a singleton in its sample. The J gene is TRBJ1-2, the V gene TRBV10-3; D ambiguous. The V gene lost 0 bases and the J gene lost 8 bases, with 13 bases spanning the gap. Germline V gene data show CDR1 as ENHRY and CDR2 as SYGVKD. The CDR3 has 14 residues. In DNA, the CDR3 is TGTGCCATCAGTGAGTCGTCACAGAGGAGGGGCTACACCTTC. It encodes CAISESSQRRGYTF.

There are a few counts of this clone. V usage is TRBV13 and J usage is TRBJ1-1, with D possibly being TRBD1 (5 bases). From germline, CDR1 is PRHDT and CDR2 FYEKMQ (reference sequence). V shed 4 bases and J shed 8 bases, with 17 bases lying between them. The CDR3 has 14 residues. Written as DNA, the CDR3 is TGTGCCAGCAGCTCCGCCCCGGAGACAGACGAAGCTTTCTTT. Its protein product is CASSSAPETDEAFF.

This clone has just a few counts. The chain employs TRBV7-2 and TRBJ1-2; 10 nucleotides agree with TRBD1. The CDR3 covers 18 residues. Losses at the gene ends were 6 bases for V and 3 bases for J; bases not matched to a gene: 16. The germline gives CDR1 SGHTA, CDR2 FQGNSA. The CDR3 protein is CASSPGNHRDRGHYGYTF. CDR3 in DNA: TGTGCCAGCAGTCCTGGGAATCACCGGGACAGGGGTCACTATGGCTACACCTTC.

J is TRBJ2-3 and V is TRBV4-1; D ambiguous. The CDR3 spans 20 residues. The germline CDR1 and CDR2 sequences are MGHRA and YSYEKL. The germline V and J ends were trimmed by 0 bases and 0 bases, with 22 bases remaining between them. In DNA form, the CDR3 reads TGCGCCAGCAGCCAAGATGGGTGGGCTTCTGTGATTCATAGCACAGATACGCAGTATTTT. It codes for CASSQDGWASVIHSTDTQYF.

This clone was seen a single time. This chain connects TRBV6-1 to TRBJ2-3; 8 nucleotides align to TRBD2. V gave up 10 bases and J gave up 11 bases; unmatched junction bases: 17. The CDR3 consists of 14 residues. Germline V lookup: CDR1 MNHNS, CDR2 SASEGT. This chain's CDR3 is CAIPRVAGGGMQYF. CDR3 DNA sequence: TGTGCCATCCCTCGAGTTGCGGGGGGAGGTATGCAGTATTTT.

A remark on this clone: Other DNA sequences within the sample encode an identical CDR3. The CDR3 protein is CASSYSGGEQYF. The CDR3 nucleotides are TGTGCCAGCAGTTACTCAGGGGGCGAGCAGTACTTC. This chain connects TRBV6-5 to TRBJ2-7, with TRBD1 as a possible D gene (6 bases). The CDR3 has 12 amino acids. CDR1 is MNHEY and CDR2 is SVGAGI in the germline V gene. V dropped 0 bases and J dropped 6 bases, with 6 bases sitting between them.

V and J are TRBV6-4 and TRBJ2-1; the match to TRBD1 covers 7 bases. V trimming: 10 bases; J trimming: 0 bases; junction bases outside the gene matches: 9. The CDR3 has 15 amino acids. Per germline, CDR1 MRHNA and CDR2 SNTAGT. CDR3 sequence: CATPGDRGSYNEQFF. The DNA for the CDR3 is TGTGCCACCCCAGGGGACAGAGGCTCCTACAATGAGCAGTTCTTC.

J is TRBJ1-1 and V is TRBV29-1, with 9 positions matching TRBD1. The CDR3 length is 13 residues. The trim removed 7 bases at V and 5 bases at J, leaving 8 bases unmatched. Germline-derived CDR1 and CDR2 are SQVTM and ANQGSEA. This CDR3 reads CSAAQTGGTEAFF. CDR3 coding DNA: TGCAGCGCCGCTCAGACAGGGGGAACTGAAGCTTTCTTT.